Below are 17 T cell receptor beta chains sequenced from a single sample in a study of tumor and adjacent non-tumor tissue in lung cancer. No cell sorting was done before RNA was extracted from the tissue. A modified ARM-PCR protocol with three rounds of nested PCR amplified TCRbeta. TCRdb re-analysed the multiplex PCR reads in MiXCR, keeping a single row per CDR3 protein. The table shows under 150,000 distinct CDR3 sequences, with approximately 66% occurring only once. Material: lung tumor tissue. Receptors were obtained from a man aged 55 to 70 with small cell lung cancer.

The table lists this clonotype with a count of one. This may come from a read error, since a much larger clone is one base off. The V gene is TRBV7-9, the J gene TRBJ2-1, with D tentatively TRBD2 (5 bases). The V gene's germline CDR1 is SEHNR and CDR2 FQNEAQ (reference sequence). The CDR3 totals 15 residues. In DNA, the CDR3 is TGTGCCAGCAGCTGGGCAGCGGTTGCCTACAATGACCAGTTCTTC. Translating gives CASSWAAVAYNDQFF. The entire variable domain, with the rest obtained from reference TRBV7-9 and TRBJ2-1, is as follows: DTGVSQNPRHKITKRGQNVTFRCDPISEHNRLYWYRQTLGQGPEFLTYFQNEAQLEKSRLLSDRFSAERPKGSFSTLEIQRTEQGDSAMYLCASSWAAVAYNDQFFGPGTRLTVL.

This clonotype was detected a few times. The J gene is TRBJ2-1, the V gene TRBV6-1; D could derive from TRBD1 or TRBD2 (5 bases each). Germline V gives CDR1 MNHNS, CDR2 SASEGT. This CDR3 is 12 amino acids long. The ends were cut back, 6 bases at V and 9 bases at J, with 12 bases in the middle. The CDR3 loop is CASSEQRGEQFF. For the CDR3, the DNA is TGTGCCAGCAGCGAACAGAGGGGTGAGCAGTTCTTC.

The chain couples TRBV28 to TRBJ2-5, with 13 positions matching TRBD2. The germline V gene encodes CDR1 MDHEN and CDR2 SYDVKM. Losses at the gene ends were 6 bases for V and 8 bases for J; bases not matched to a gene: 15. The CDR3 runs to 17 residues. CDR3 loop: CASRPGLAGKGKRTQYF. As DNA, the CDR3 is TGTGCCAGCAGACCGGGACTAGCGGGAAAAGGGAAGAGAACCCAGTACTTC.

Comments on this clonotype: A single base separates this from a much larger clone, so it may be a read error. V gene TRBV6-2 or TRBV6-3 combines with J gene TRBJ2-4; D tentatively fits TRBD1 or TRBD2 (6 bases each). Per the germline V gene, CDR1 is MNHEY and CDR2 is SVGEGT. The CDR3 spans 17 residues. In DNA form, the CDR3 reads TGTGCCAGCACCGCATCGGAGGGGGTAGGGGCCAAAAACATTCGGTACTTC. Amino acids: CASTASEGVGAKNIRYF.

Remarks on this clonotype: One end of the junction does not line up with germline, which may come from a read error. The chain employs TRBV5-6 and TRBJ2-5, with unresolved D. The germline CDR1 and CDR2 sequences are SGHDT and YYEEEE. The CDR3 length is 14 residues. The CDR3 sequence is CTSSLVHYQETQYF. The CDR3 DNA is TGTACCAGCAGCTTGGTGCACTACCAAGAGACCCAGTACTTC.

V and J are TRBV12-3 or TRBV12-4 and TRBJ1-4, with 7 positions matching TRBD1. V shed 7 bases, J shed 5 bases, and the junction held 10 bases outside the gene matches. The CDR3 consists of 15 residues. This CDR3 reads CASIGGTEANEKLFF. DNA of the CDR3: TGTGCCAGCATAGGGGGGACAGAGGCAAATGAAAAACTGTTTTTT.

A note on this clonotype: It may be a read error: a sequence one base away is much more abundant. The V call is TRBV20-1, the J call TRBJ2-1, with 9 bases fitting TRBD2. V trimming: 1 base; J trimming: 7 bases; junction bases outside the gene matches: 8. Germline values: CDR1 DFQATT, CDR2 SNEGSKA (reference sequence). This CDR3 region has 15 residues. CDR3 protein: CSARATSGFVNEQFF. The CDR3 DNA is TGCAGTGCTAGAGCAACTAGCGGGTTCGTTAATGAGCAGTTCTTC.

This clonotype was seen a handful of times. The CDR3: CASSQPGFYEQYF. In DNA form, the CDR3 reads TGTGCCAGCAGCCAGCCAGGGTTCTACGAGCAGTACTTC. The J gene is TRBJ2-7, the V gene TRBV5-4; a weak D match, TRBD1 (5 bases). Trimming stripped 4 bases from V and 3 bases from J, with 11 bases between. The germline gives CDR1 SGHNT, CDR2 YYREEE (reference sequence). This CDR3 comprises 13 residues.

This clonotype appeared a few times. The chain uses TRBV6-2 or TRBV6-3 and TRBJ2-7; D tentatively fits TRBD1 or TRBD2 (5 bases each). V lost 5 bases, J lost 4 bases, and 18 bases lay in between. The CDR3 sequence is 15 residues long. Germline V gene data show CDR1 as MNHEY and CDR2 as SVGEGT. The CDR3 DNA sequence: TGTGCCAGCAGTGACGGGACCTTCTCAGCATACGAGCAGTACTTC. Translating it yields CASSDGTFSAYEQYF.

Comment on this clonotype: The CDR3 carries no conserved terminal phenylalanine or tryptophan, so it likely arises from a read error. The rearrangement links TRBV18 to TRBJ2-7; perhaps TRBD1 as D (5 bases). CDR3 length: 12 amino acids. CDR1 is KGHSH, CDR2 LQKENI, per germline. V gave up 9 bases and J gave up 0 bases, with 9 bases separating them. DNA for the CDR3: TGTGCCAGTTCAGACAGCTCCTACGAGCAGTACCTC. Translated, it gives CASSDSSYEQYL.

In this sample, this clonotype turned up many times. The chain employs TRBV29-1 and TRBJ2-1; 10 nucleotides line up with TRBD1. V lost 6 bases and J lost 9; bases outside the gene matches: 8. Germline V gene lookup returns CDR1 SQVTM and CDR2 ANQGSEA. The length of the CDR3 is 13 residues. The DNA for the CDR3 is TGCAGCGTCAGACAGGGGGCGAGTGGTGAGCAGTTCTTC. Its translation is CSVRQGASGEQFF.

In the case of this clonotype: A much larger clone sits a single nucleotide away, making a read error possible. This sequence joins TRBV20-1 and TRBJ2-3, with 14 bases lining up with TRBD2. Germline values: CDR1 DFQATT, CDR2 SNEGSKA (reference sequence). With 6 bases clipped from V and 8 bases from J, the junction kept 10 bases outside the gene matches. The CDR3 covers 15 residues. CDR3 coding DNA: TGCAGTGCCCGACGACTAGCGGGAGGGCCTAGTACGCAGTATTTT. Translated: CSARRLAGGPSTQYF.

In regard to this clonotype: This is likely a read error, given that the CDR3 carries no conserved phenylalanine or tryptophan at its end. The limits of the CDR3 on the DNA are not certain, so only TCRdb's listed CDR3 is given. V and J are TRBV11-2 and TRBJ1-2; TRBD1, as called in the table, went unchecked against the DNA. The germline CDR1 and CDR2 sequences are SGHAT and FQNNGV. The CDR3 length is 14 residues, termini included. Here the CDR3 reads CASSLDRSPTGNTL.

This clonotype was detected a few times. One end of the junction fails to match germline, which may point to a read error. V gene TRBV5-4 combines with J gene TRBJ2-2; 8 bases match TRBD2. The CDR3 totals 15 residues. CDR1 is SGHNT and CDR2 is YYREEE in the germline V gene (reference sequence). The CDR3 DNA is TGTGCCAGCAGCCGGGGACTAGTGGGAGACGGGGAGCTTTTTTTT. It is translated as CASSRGLVGDGELFF.

On this clonotype itself: At one of its ends the junction is not consistent with the germline gene, which may arise from a read error. The chain combines TRBV11-2 with TRBJ2-1; 7 bases line up with TRBD2. The CDR3 has 14 residues. The germline V gene encodes CDR1 SGHAT and CDR2 FQNNGV. The CDR3 DNA sequence: TGTGCCAGCGTCCTGAGCGGGATTGACAATGAGCTGTTCTTC. Translating gives CASVLSGIDNELFF.

This sequence joins TRBV7-9 and TRBJ1-1; TRBD1 aligns across 8 bases. CDR3 length: 16 residues. CDR1 and CDR2 (germline): SEHNR, FQNEAQ (reference sequence). Trimming at V came to 5 bases and at J to 1 base, leaving 9 bases not matched to a gene. CDR3 sequence reads: CASSRPGGTGNTEAFF. In nucleotides, the CDR3 is TGTGCCAGCAGCCGCCCAGGGGGCACAGGGAACACTGAAGCTTTCTTT. The entire variable domain, with the rest obtained from reference TRBV7-9 and TRBJ1-1, is as follows: DTGVSQNPRHKITKRGQNVTFRCDPISEHNRLYWYRQTLGQGPEFLTYFQNEAQLEKSRLLSDRFSAERPKGSFSTLEIQRTEQGDSAMYLCASSRPGGTGNTEAFFGQGTRLTVV.

Remarks on this clonotype: A single base separates this from a much larger clone, so it may be a read error. The DNA for the CDR3 is TGCAGTGTCGTGGACTGGAACAATGAGCAGTTCTTC. This codes for CSVVDWNNEQFF. The chain employs TRBV20-1 and TRBJ2-1; possibly TRBD2 for D (5 bases). The V and J ends lost 7 bases and 5 bases respectively, with 12 bases between them. Germline V gene sequence: CDR1 DFQATT, CDR2 SNEGSKA (reference sequence). The length of the CDR3 is 12 residues.